Listed below are T cell receptor beta chains from one sample, sequenced in a study of beta chain features in type 1 diabetes. Sequenced by immunoSEQ multiplex PCR; TCRdb stores in-frame clones only, minus some. The table records roughly 610,000 clones, 15% to 17% of them present only once. Sequenced sample: naive CD4+ T cells from blood. The source of these receptors is a young man in good health. The CDR3 runs from the conserved cysteine through the conserved F or W. The D gene is left open where the match is weak. For some rows the clone size is stated as once, few or many, or as a class when expanded; others skip it.

d_gene: TRBD1
v_gene: TRBV30
abundance: few
j_gene: TRBJ1-2
CDR3aa: CARDRADYGYTF
CDR3nt: TGTGCCAGGGACAGGGCGGACTATGGCTACACCTTC

d_gene: TRBD1
v_gene: TRBV9
abundance: -
j_gene: TRBJ2-7
CDR3aa: CASSATGFIGRQYF
CDR3nt: TGTGCCAGCAGCGCGACAGGGTTTATTGGCAGGCAGTACTTC

d_gene: TRBD2
v_gene: TRBV9
abundance: few
j_gene: TRBJ2-3
CDR3aa: CASSVSSGGPLTQYF
CDR3nt: TGTGCCAGCAGCGTATCTAGCGGGGGCCCCCTTACGCAGTATTTT

d_gene: -
v_gene: TRBV25-1
abundance: few
j_gene: TRBJ2-1
CDR3aa: CASSDGQGTGEQFF
CDR3nt: TGTGCCAGCAGTGACGGGCAGGGGACCGGTGAGCAGTTCTTC

d_gene: -
v_gene: TRBV4-1
abundance: once
j_gene: TRBJ1-5
CDR3aa: CASSQAWGGDQPQHF
CDR3nt: TGCGCCAGCAGCCAAGCCTGGGGGGGGGATCAGCCCCAGCATTTT

d_gene: TRBD1
v_gene: TRBV5-1
abundance: -
j_gene: TRBJ2-7
CDR3aa: CASSLPTGASYEQYF
CDR3nt: TGCGCCAGCAGCCTGCCGACAGGGGCCTCCTACGAGCAGTACTTC

d_gene: -
v_gene: TRBV9
abundance: -
j_gene: TRBJ2-1
CDR3aa: CASSPPSEWGNEQFF
CDR3nt: TGTGCCAGCAGCCCCCCTTCTGAGTGGGGCAATGAGCAGTTCTTC

d_gene: TRBD2
v_gene: TRBV14
abundance: few
j_gene: TRBJ2-1
CDR3aa: CASSQEALGTSGRASGNEQFF
CDR3nt: TGTGCCAGCAGCCAAGAGGCCCTGGGGACTAGCGGGAGGGCCTCAGGGAATGAGCAGTTCTTC

d_gene: -
v_gene: TRBV29-1
abundance: few
j_gene: TRBJ2-3
CDR3aa: CSVTETSDTQYF
CDR3nt: TGCAGCGTTACCGAAACGTCGGATACGCAGTATTTT

d_gene: TRBD2
v_gene: TRBV12-5
abundance: -
j_gene: TRBJ2-1
CDR3aa: CASGISGRRSEQFF
CDR3nt: TGTGCTAGTGGCATTAGCGGGAGGAGGAGTGAGCAGTTCTTC

d_gene: -
v_gene: TRBV11-2
abundance: few
j_gene: TRBJ2-1
CDR3aa: CASSLGGEQFF
CDR3nt: TGTGCCAGCAGCTTAGGCGGTGAGCAGTTCTTC

d_gene: TRBD1
v_gene: TRBV18
abundance: -
j_gene: TRBJ2-7
CDR3aa: CASSPGQGSSYEQYF
CDR3nt: TGTGCCAGCTCACCCGGACAGGGGAGTTCCTACGAGCAGTACTTC

d_gene: -
v_gene: TRBV20-1
abundance: -
j_gene: TRBJ1-1
CDR3aa: CSAIPQGKAFF
CDR3nt: TGCAGTGCTATCCCTCAGGGGAAAGCTTTCTTT

d_gene: TRBD2
v_gene: TRBV4-2
abundance: few
j_gene: TRBJ2-3
CDR3aa: CASSPGTSGGADFTDTQYF
CDR3nt: TGTGCCAGCAGCCCTGGGACTAGCGGGGGGGCGGACTTCACAGATACGCAGTATTTT

d_gene: -
v_gene: TRBV11-2
abundance: -
j_gene: TRBJ2-7
CDR3aa: CASRLLEVPSYEQYF
CDR3nt: TGTGCCAGCAGACTCCTGGAGGTCCCCTCCTACGAGCAGTACTTC

d_gene: -
v_gene: TRBV28
abundance: few
j_gene: TRBJ1-1
CDR3aa: CASRPGGVTEAFF
CDR3nt: TGTGCCAGCAGACCGGGCGGAGTCACTGAAGCTTTCTTT

d_gene: -
v_gene: TRBV19
abundance: -
j_gene: TRBJ1-5
CDR3aa: CATIDREYSNQPQHF
CDR3nt: TGTGCCACCATCGACAGAGAGTATAGCAATCAGCCCCAGCATTTT

d_gene: TRBD1
v_gene: TRBV4-1
abundance: -
j_gene: TRBJ1-1
CDR3aa: CASSHLTGANTEAFF
CDR3nt: TGCGCCAGCAGCCACCTTACAGGGGCTAACACTGAAGCTTTCTTT

d_gene: TRBD2
v_gene: TRBV5-1
abundance: few
j_gene: TRBJ2-7
CDR3aa: CASSPGTRGEQYF
CDR3nt: TGCGCCAGCAGCCCCGGGACTAGGGGCGAGCAGTACTTC

d_gene: -
v_gene: TRBV11-2
abundance: few
j_gene: TRBJ2-1
CDR3aa: CASSPPRRAGNNEQFF
CDR3nt: TGTGCCAGCAGCCCCCCCCGCAGGGCCGGAAACAATGAGCAGTTCTTC

d_gene: TRBD2
v_gene: TRBV5-1
abundance: few
j_gene: TRBJ2-1
CDR3aa: CASSLVWTSGAYNEQFF
CDR3nt: TGCGCCAGCAGCTTGGTCTGGACTAGCGGGGCCTACAATGAGCAGTTCTTC

d_gene: -
v_gene: TRBV7-9
abundance: -
j_gene: TRBJ1-6
CDR3aa: CASSFPGIGSPLHF
CDR3nt: TGTGCCAGCAGCTTTCCAGGGATAGGGTCACCCCTCCACTTT

d_gene: TRBD2
v_gene: TRBV7-2
abundance: -
j_gene: TRBJ2-7
CDR3aa: CASSWTSGGAAYEQYF
CDR3nt: TGTGCCAGCAGCTGGACTAGCGGGGGTGCGGCCTACGAGCAGTACTTC

d_gene: TRBD2
v_gene: TRBV7-2
abundance: -
j_gene: TRBJ2-7
CDR3aa: CASSRTSGSYEQYF
CDR3nt: TGTGCCAGCAGTAGGACTAGCGGGAGCTACGAGCAGTACTTC

d_gene: -
v_gene: TRBV30
abundance: -
j_gene: TRBJ2-5
CDR3aa: CAWSVLETQYF
CDR3nt: TGTGCCTGGAGTGTACTAGAGACCCAGTACTTC

d_gene: -
v_gene: TRBV5-5
abundance: few
j_gene: TRBJ2-1
CDR3aa: CASSLGASPYNEQFF
CDR3nt: TGTGCCAGCAGCCTCGGGGCCTCCCCCTACAATGAGCAGTTCTTC

d_gene: -
v_gene: TRBV25-1
abundance: few
j_gene: TRBJ2-7
CDR3aa: CASRKGGGADEQYF
CDR3nt: TGTGCCAGCAGGAAAGGGGGGGGAGCGGACGAGCAGTACTTC

d_gene: -
v_gene: TRBV15
abundance: -
j_gene: TRBJ1-4
CDR3aa: CATSRLGSRTATNEKLFF
CDR3nt: TGTGCCACCAGCAGGTTGGGGAGCAGGACTGCAACTAATGAAAAACTGTTTTTT

d_gene: TRBD1
v_gene: TRBV7-2
abundance: -
j_gene: TRBJ2-5
CDR3aa: CASSTYRDRVGETQYF
CDR3nt: TGTGCCAGCAGCACATACCGGGACAGGGTAGGAGAGACCCAGTACTTC

d_gene: -
v_gene: TRBV2
abundance: -
j_gene: TRBJ2-3
CDR3aa: CASSRGPPDTQYF
CDR3nt: TGTGCCAGCAGTCGAGGCCCCCCAGATACGCAGTATTTT

d_gene: TRBD1
v_gene: TRBV4-2
abundance: few
j_gene: TRBJ2-5
CDR3aa: CASSQPGQGKDETQYF
CDR3nt: TGTGCCAGCAGCCAACCGGGACAGGGAAAGGACGAGACCCAGTACTTC

d_gene: -
v_gene: TRBV28
abundance: few
j_gene: TRBJ2-2
CDR3aa: CASSLGSVTGELFF
CDR3nt: TGTGCCAGCAGTTTGGGGAGTGTTACCGGGGAGCTGTTTTTT

d_gene: -
v_gene: TRBV5-1
abundance: -
j_gene: TRBJ1-2
CDR3aa: CASREQGISAGYTF
CDR3nt: TGCGCCAGCAGGGAACAGGGAATTTCTGCTGGCTACACCTTC

d_gene: -
v_gene: TRBV5-1
abundance: few
j_gene: TRBJ2-1
CDR3aa: CASKASNREAYNEQFF
CDR3nt: TGCGCCAGCAAAGCTTCAAACAGGGAGGCTTACAATGAGCAGTTCTTC

d_gene: TRBD1
v_gene: TRBV2
abundance: -
j_gene: TRBJ2-3
CDR3aa: CASRGTGAPKRYF
CDR3nt: TGTGCCAGCAGAGGGACAGGGGCGCCGAAAAGGTATTTT

d_gene: -
v_gene: TRBV5-4
abundance: few
j_gene: TRBJ2-3
CDR3aa: CASSLSTDTQYF
CDR3nt: TGTGCCAGCAGCTTGAGCACAGATACGCAGTATTTT

d_gene: -
v_gene: TRBV5-1
abundance: -
j_gene: TRBJ2-7
CDR3aa: CASIDSGPGEQYF
CDR3nt: TGCGCCAGCATTGACAGTGGGCCGGGGGAGCAGTACTTC